Presented here are 16 T cell receptor beta chains from one specimen sequenced in a study of CD8 T cells in ankylosing spondylitis. One entry per CDR3 protein results from TCRdb running MiXCR on the 5' RACE reads. The sample has around 300,000 distinct CDR3 sequences, around 15% seen once. The sequenced sample was blood, either unsorted or a sorted T cell fraction (not recorded which). The source of these receptors is a male donor with ankylosing spondylitis or in good health (not recorded which).

Regarding this clonotype: Likely a read error: the CDR3 ends without its conserved phenylalanine or tryptophan. The V and J genes are TRBV20-1 and TRBJ1-1, with D perhaps TRBD1 (5 bases). The germline V gene has CDR1 DFQATT and CDR2 SNEGSKA (reference sequence). The CDR3 is 12 amino acids. The V end was cut by 6 bases, the J end by 5 bases, with 13 bases between. CDR3 coding DNA: TGCAGTGCGGACAAAATAGGGACTGAAGCTTTCATT. This translates into CSADKIGTEAFI.

The V call is TRBV5-1, the J call TRBJ2-2; D is uncertain. Trimming took 5 bases from V and 6 from J, leaving 11 bases between them. Per the germline V gene, CDR1 is SGHRS and CDR2 is YFSETQ. The CDR3 has 13 amino acids. CDR3 sequence reads: CASSRSTSGELFF. In DNA, the CDR3 is TGCGCCAGCAGTCGCTCGACCTCCGGGGAGCTGTTTTTT. Looking up the rest from reference TRBV5-1 and TRBJ2-2 gives the full variable domain: KAGVTQTPRYLIKTRGQQVTLSCSPISGHRSVSWYQQTPGQGLQFLFEYFSETQRNKGNFPGRFSGRQFSNSRSEMNVSTLELGDSALYLCASSRSTSGELFFGEGSRLTVL.

This clonotype has a handful of counts. V and J are TRBV7-2 and TRBJ2-2, with D uncertain. Germline-derived CDR1 and CDR2 are SGHTA and FQGNSA. This CDR3 spans 14 amino acids. Trimming shortened V by 4 bases and J by 2 bases, and 8 bases separated the two germline ends. The CDR3 DNA sequence: TGTGCCAGCAGCTGGGCCTTAAACACCGGGGAGCTGTTTTTT. This gives the protein CASSWALNTGELFF.

The rearrangement joins TRBV27 to TRBJ1-2; TRBD1 agrees at 7 bases. The CDR3 has 13 amino acids. Germline loops: CDR1 MNHEY, CDR2 SMNVEV (reference sequence). The V segment lost 6 bases and the J segment 6 bases; nucleotides outside the gene matches: 7. CDR3 sequence (DNA): TGTGCCAGCAGCCCCAGGGGGAAGGATGGCTACACCTTC. As protein: CASSPRGKDGYTF.

The V and J genes are TRBV7-8 and TRBJ2-3; possibly TRBD1 or TRBD2 for D (5 bases each). The CDR3 extends over 16 amino acids. Trimming cost V 3 bases and J 1 base, with 14 bases left between them. Germline CDR1 is SGHVS and CDR2 is FQNEAQ. CDR3 DNA: TGTGCCAGCAGCTTCGCCTGGACGGGGCGCACAGATACGCAGTATTTT. Its translation: CASSFAWTGRTDTQYF.

The table lists this clonotype with a few counts. The J gene is TRBJ2-5, the V gene TRBV10-3, with a weak D call TRBD1 (5 bases). Per the germline V gene, CDR1 is ENHRY and CDR2 is SYGVKD. Trimming removed 2 bases from V and 2 bases from J, with 6 bases in between. This CDR3 is 13 amino acids long. CDR3 region: CAISEQGQETQYF. CDR3 coding DNA: TGTGCCATCAGTGAGCAGGGACAAGAGACCCAGTACTTC.

This clonotype was observed a few times. The chain joins TRBV6-5 to TRBJ2-5; perhaps TRBD1 as D (6 bases). Trimming removed 0 bases from V and 4 bases from J, with 12 bases in between. The CDR3 length is 15 residues. In germline, CDR1 is MNHEY, CDR2 SVGAGI. CDR3 sequence: CASSYSWGRGETQYF. The CDR3, as DNA: TGTGCCAGCAGTTACTCTTGGGGGCGAGGAGAGACCCAGTACTTC.

This chain uses TRBV20-1 with TRBJ2-1, with 12 positions matching TRBD2. Trimming cost V 6 bases and J 4 bases; bases outside gene matches: 4. Germline CDR1 reads DFQATT; CDR2 reads SNEGSKA (reference sequence). The CDR3 runs to 14 residues. This CDR3 is CSARTSGDYNEQFF. The CDR3 nucleotides are TGCAGTGCGAGGACTAGCGGGGATTACAATGAGCAGTTCTTC.

The rearrangement links TRBV11-2 to TRBJ2-7; 7 nucleotides align to TRBD2. The V gene end was trimmed by 7 bases and the J gene end by 6 bases; junction bases not matched to a gene: 6. CDR1 is SGHAT, CDR2 FQNNGV, per germline. The CDR3 is made up of 12 amino acids. The CDR3 region is CASTGGGVEQYF. CDR3 nucleotide sequence: TGTGCCAGCACCGGGGGAGGGGTCGAGCAGTACTTC.

This clonotype came up a few times. The CDR3 DNA is TGTGCCAGCATTAGAGACAGGGCCTACGAGCAGTACTTC. The encoded protein is CASIRDRAYEQYF. The rearrangement links TRBV2 to TRBJ2-7; 7 bases fit TRBD1. J lost 2 bases, V lost 7 bases, and 5 bases had no gene match. This CDR3 is 13 amino acids long. Germline V gene lookup returns CDR1 SNHLY and CDR2 FYNNEI.

This clonotype was picked up a small number of times. The chain has TRBV29-1 and TRBJ1-2; perhaps TRBD1 as D (6 bases). The CDR3 spans 14 residues. Trimming pared 2 bases from V and 5 bases from J, leaving 15 bases between. The germline V gene encodes CDR1 SQVTM and CDR2 ANQGSEA. The CDR3 region has the DNA TGCAGCGTTGAAAAAACAGGGAACGGGTATGGCTACACCTTC. Translation: CSVEKTGNGYGYTF.

This clonotype was observed a few times. The chain carries TRBV12-3 or TRBV12-4 and TRBJ1-1; D perhaps matches TRBD1 (6 bases). The CDR3 runs 15 residues. V was shortened by 0 bases and J by 2 bases, with 10 bases between the two germline ends. CDR3 in DNA: TGTGCCAGCAGTTTAGCGGGGGGGCCCAACACTGAAGCTTTCTTT. Translation: CASSLAGGPNTEAFF.

The CDR3 spells CASSYTHTRRESPLHF. The CDR3 nucleotides read TGTGCCAGCAGTTACACCCACACGAGGCGTGAATCACCCCTCCACTTT. V is TRBV6-5 and J is TRBJ1-6; D not resolved. This CDR3 spans 16 amino acids. The germline gives CDR1 MNHEY, CDR2 SVGAGI. V lost 2 bases to trimming and J lost 10 bases, with 18 bases between them.

J is TRBJ1-4 and V is TRBV7-9, with 8 nucleotides matching TRBD1. V lost 5 bases, J lost 1 base, and 6 bases stayed unmatched. This CDR3 spans 16 amino acids. Germline loops: CDR1 SEHNR, CDR2 FQNEAQ (reference sequence). CDR3 amino acids: CASSARQGRTNEKLFF. CDR3 nucleotide sequence: TGTGCCAGCAGCGCGCGACAGGGGAGAACTAATGAAAAACTGTTTTTT. The full variable domain, with the rest looked up from reference TRBV7-9 and TRBJ1-4, is DTGVSQNPRHKITKRGQNVTFRCDPISEHNRLYWYRQTLGQGPEFLTYFQNEAQLEKSRLLSDRFSAERPKGSFSTLEIQRTEQGDSAMYLCASSARQGRTNEKLFFGSGTQLSVL.

This clonotype was seen only a few times. The chain couples TRBV12-3 or TRBV12-4 to TRBJ1-2; D remains ambiguous. The V gene lost 4 bases and the J gene lost 13 bases, with 13 bases spanning the gap. CDR3 length: 11 residues. The CDR3 coding sequence is TGTGCCAGCAGTTCCACGTATGTCGGCACCTTC. This encodes CASSSTYVGTF.

In its sample, this clonotype was seen a few times. Its ends do not fully match the called genes, so a read error is possible. The rearrangement links TRBV6-4 to TRBJ2-3; 15 positions match TRBD2. Germline loops: CDR1 MRHNA, CDR2 SNTAGT. The CDR3 runs to 22 residues. The CDR3 region is CATSPGLAGGLPTPTSTDTQYF. CDR3 DNA: TGTGCCACCAGTCCGGGACTAGCGGGGGGCCTACCTACACCTACTAGCACAGATACGCAGTATTTT.